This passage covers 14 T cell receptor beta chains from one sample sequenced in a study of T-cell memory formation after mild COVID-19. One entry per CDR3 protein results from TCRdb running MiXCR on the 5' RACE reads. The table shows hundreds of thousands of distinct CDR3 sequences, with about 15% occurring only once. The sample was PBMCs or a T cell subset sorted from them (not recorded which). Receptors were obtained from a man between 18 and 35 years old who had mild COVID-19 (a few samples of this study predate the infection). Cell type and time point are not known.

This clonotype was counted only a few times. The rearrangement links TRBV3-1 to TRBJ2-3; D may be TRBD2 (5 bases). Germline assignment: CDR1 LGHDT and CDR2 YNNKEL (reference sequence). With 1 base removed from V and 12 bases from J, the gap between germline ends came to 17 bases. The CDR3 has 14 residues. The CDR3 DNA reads TGTGCCAGCAGCCAAGTGTCTACTAGTGGCAGTCAGTATTTT. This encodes CASSQVSTSGSQYF.

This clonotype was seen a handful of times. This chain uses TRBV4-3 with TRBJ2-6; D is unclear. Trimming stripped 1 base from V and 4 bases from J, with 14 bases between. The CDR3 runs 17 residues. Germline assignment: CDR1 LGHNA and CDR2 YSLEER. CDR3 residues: CASSQGVGEFGANVLTF. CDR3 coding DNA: TGCGCCAGCAGCCAAGGTGTCGGTGAGTTCGGGGCCAACGTCCTGACTTTC.

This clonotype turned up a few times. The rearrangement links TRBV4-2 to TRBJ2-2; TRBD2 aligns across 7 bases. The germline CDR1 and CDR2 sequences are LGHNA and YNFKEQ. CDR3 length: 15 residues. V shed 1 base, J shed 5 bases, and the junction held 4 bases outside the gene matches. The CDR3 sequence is CASSQAGGETGELFF. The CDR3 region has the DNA TGTGCCAGCAGCCAAGCGGGGGGAGAGACCGGGGAGCTGTTTTTT.

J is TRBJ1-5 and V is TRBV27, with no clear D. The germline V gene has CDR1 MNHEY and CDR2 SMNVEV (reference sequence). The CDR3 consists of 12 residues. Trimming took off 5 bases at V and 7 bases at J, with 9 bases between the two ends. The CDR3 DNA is TGTGCCAGCAGTGCCCCCCGGCAGCCCCAGCATTTT. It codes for CASSAPRQPQHF.

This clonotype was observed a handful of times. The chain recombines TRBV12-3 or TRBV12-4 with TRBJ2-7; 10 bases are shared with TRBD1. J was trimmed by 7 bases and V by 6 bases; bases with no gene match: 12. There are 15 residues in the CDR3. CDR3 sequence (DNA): TGTGCCAGCAGCCGAGCCGGGACAGGGGTAGGAGAGCAGTACTTC. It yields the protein CASSRAGTGVGEQYF.

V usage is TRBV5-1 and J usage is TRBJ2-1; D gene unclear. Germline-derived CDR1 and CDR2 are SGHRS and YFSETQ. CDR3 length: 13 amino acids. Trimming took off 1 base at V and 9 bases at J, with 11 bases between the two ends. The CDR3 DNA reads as TGCGCCAGCAGCTTGTCAGAGGTCGCTGAGCAGTTCTTC. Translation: CASSLSEVAEQFF.

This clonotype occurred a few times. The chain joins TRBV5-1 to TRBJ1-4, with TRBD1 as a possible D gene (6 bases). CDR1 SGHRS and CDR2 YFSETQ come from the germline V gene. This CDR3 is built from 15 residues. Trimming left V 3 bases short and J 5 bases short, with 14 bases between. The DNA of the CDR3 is TGCGCCAGCAGCTATCAGGGGATTGGCAATGAAAAACTGTTTTTT. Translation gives CASSYQGIGNEKLFF.

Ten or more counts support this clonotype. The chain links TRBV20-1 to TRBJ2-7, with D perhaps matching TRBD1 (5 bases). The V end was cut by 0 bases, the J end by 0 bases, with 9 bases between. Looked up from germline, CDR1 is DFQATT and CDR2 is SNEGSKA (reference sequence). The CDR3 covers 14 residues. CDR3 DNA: TGCAGTGCTAGAGATGTGCAGGGCTCCTACGAGCAGTACTTC. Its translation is CSARDVQGSYEQYF.

This CDR3 is CASSFPPNEQFF. DNA of the CDR3: TGCGCCAGCAGCTTCCCACCGAATGAGCAGTTCTTC. This chain links TRBV5-1 with TRBJ2-1; D unclear. This CDR3 contains 12 residues. In germline, CDR1 is SGHRS, CDR2 YFSETQ. Trimming stripped 2 bases from V and 7 bases from J, with 7 bases between.

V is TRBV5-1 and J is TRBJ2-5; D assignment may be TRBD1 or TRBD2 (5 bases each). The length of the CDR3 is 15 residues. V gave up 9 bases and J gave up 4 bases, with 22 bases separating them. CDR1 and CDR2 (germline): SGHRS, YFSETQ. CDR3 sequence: CATDRDDRSRETQYF. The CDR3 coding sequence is TGCGCCACCGACCGGGACGATCGGTCGCGAGAGACCCAGTACTTC.

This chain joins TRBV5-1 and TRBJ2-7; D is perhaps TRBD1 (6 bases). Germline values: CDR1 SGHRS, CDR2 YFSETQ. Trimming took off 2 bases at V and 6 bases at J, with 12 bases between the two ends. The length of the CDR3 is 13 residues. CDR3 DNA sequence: TGCGCCAGCAGCTTCCCTACAGGGATCGAGCAGTACTTC. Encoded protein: CASSFPTGIEQYF.

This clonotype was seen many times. The CDR3 DNA follows: TGCGCCAGCAGTCAAAAGCAGGGCCAAGCAGAGACCCAGTACTTC. This sequence encodes CASSQKQGQAETQYF. The genes are TRBV23-1 and TRBJ2-5; possible D gene TRBD1, 5 bases. TRBV23-1 is recorded as an ORF, its role being uncertain. V was trimmed by 2 bases and J by 4 bases, leaving 14 bases between them. The CDR3 spans 15 residues.

The CDR3 protein is CASSPRPGQTSTDTQYF. Here the CDR3 DNA reads TGTGCCAGCAGCCCACGCCCGGGACAGACTAGCACAGATACGCAGTATTTT. The J gene is TRBJ2-3, the V gene TRBV13; TRBD1 matches at 7 bases. This CDR3 is built from 17 residues. CDR1 and CDR2 (germline): PRHDT, FYEKMQ (reference sequence). Unmatched junction bases numbered 11, after V lost 5 bases and J lost 0 bases. Looking up the rest from reference TRBV13 and TRBJ2-3 gives the full variable domain: AAGVIQSPRHLIKEKRETATLKCYPIPRHDTVYWYQQGPGQDPQFLISFYEKMQSDKGSIPDRFSAQQFSDYHSELNMSSLELGDSALYFCASSPRPGQTSTDTQYFGPGTRLTVL.

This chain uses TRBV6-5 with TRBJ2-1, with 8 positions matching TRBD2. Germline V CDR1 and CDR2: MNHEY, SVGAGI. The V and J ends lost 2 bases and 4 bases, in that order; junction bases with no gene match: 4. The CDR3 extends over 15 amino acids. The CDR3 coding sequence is TGTGCCAGCAGTTACGTCGCTAGCGGGTACAATGAGCAGTTCTTC. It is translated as CASSYVASGYNEQFF.